This is a list of T cell receptor beta chains from one sample in a study of T cells in pancreatic ductal adenocarcinoma. Using immunoSEQ multiplex PCR, the repertoire was profiled, and TCRdb retains in-frame clones only, with some absent. The sample yields over 90,000 clones, 90% to 95% seen once. Material: PBMCs. These receptors all stem from a human donor with pancreatic ductal adenocarcinoma. Both conserved end residues are part of each CDR3. A D gene is named only where the DNA matches it firmly. Some rows mark clone size as missing; the rest say once, few, many or name a class of expanded clone.

d_call j_call clone_size v_call cdr3_aa cdr3_nt
- TRBJ2-7 - TRBV5-6 CASSLSPSSYEQYF TGTGCCAGCAGCTTGTCTCCTTCCTCCTACGAGCAGTACTTC
- TRBJ2-7 - TRBV6-4 CASNREPKDYEQYF TGTGCCAGCAACCGGGAGCCGAAAGACTACGAGCAGTACTTC
TRBD2 TRBJ2-2 - TRBV7-6 CASSSAVLAGNTGELFF TGTGCCAGCAGTTCAGCCGTACTAGCGGGGAACACCGGGGAGCTGTTTTTT
TRBD2 TRBJ2-7 - TRBV27 CASSLMPSGPREQYF TGTGCCAGCAGTTTAATGCCTAGCGGGCCCCGCGAGCAGTACTTC
- TRBJ1-2 - TRBV7-8 CASSVQGFPSDGYTF TGTGCCAGCAGCGTCCAGGGGTTTCCCTCCGATGGCTACACCTTC
- TRBJ2-3 - TRBV20-1 CSARDQDTQYF TGCAGTGCTAGAGATCAGGATACGCAGTATTTT
TRBD2 TRBJ2-7 - TRBV5-6 CASNSAGRDEQYF TGTGCCAGCAACTCAGCGGGACGGGACGAGCAGTACTTC
TRBD1 TRBJ2-7 - TRBV11-3 CASSLAQGKGEQYF TGTGCCAGCAGCTTAGCACAGGGGAAGGGAGAGCAGTACTTC
TRBD2 TRBJ2-5 - TRBV18 CASSPLLAGETQYF TGTGCCAGCTCACCACTACTAGCGGGAGAGACCCAGTACTTC
- TRBJ1-2 - TRBV7-9 CASSREQGSNYGYTF TGTGCCAGCAGCCGCGAACAGGGCTCTAACTATGGCTACACCTTC
- TRBJ2-7 - TRBV14 CASSQQVTGEQYF TGTGCCAGCAGCCAACAGGTTACAGGAGAGCAGTACTTC
TRBD1 TRBJ2-2 - TRBV30 CAWSGQGIGELFF TGTGCCTGGAGCGGACAGGGGATCGGGGAGCTGTTTTTT
- TRBJ1-1 few TRBV19 CASSGLEDTEAFF TGTGCCAGTAGCGGGCTGGAGGACACTGAAGCTTTCTTT
TRBD1 TRBJ1-5 - TRBV28 CASSSDRGRNQPQHF TGTGCCAGCAGTTCCGACAGGGGCAGGAATCAGCCCCAGCATTTT
- TRBJ2-7 - TRBV10-2 CASSSGATYSYEQYF TGCGCCAGCAGTTCAGGCGCTACCTACTCCTACGAGCAGTACTTC
- TRBJ2-5 - TRBV7-9 CASSPPGGRETQYF TGTGCCAGCAGCCCACCCGGAGGACGGGAGACCCAGTACTTC
- TRBJ2-3 - TRBV5-6 CASSFGRGSADTQYF TGTGCCAGCAGCTTCGGTCGGGGTAGCGCAGATACGCAGTATTTT
- TRBJ2-1 - TRBV10-3 CAISGDLGGGPNEQFF TGTGCCATCAGTGGGGATTTAGGGGGAGGGCCTAATGAGCAGTTCTTC
- TRBJ2-3 - TRBV5-1 CASSLVGIGTDTQYF TGCGCCAGCAGCTTGGTCGGGATAGGCACAGATACGCAGTATTTT
- TRBJ1-2 - TRBV2 CASSVGQGIGYTF TGTGCCAGCAGTGTGGGGCAGGGAATCGGCTACACCTTC
- TRBJ1-2 - TRBV7-9 CASSLAAETYGYTF TGTGCCAGCAGCTTAGCTGCGGAGACCTATGGCTACACCTTC
TRBD2 TRBJ2-1 - TRBV5-1 CASSASGTSGSMNEQFF TGCGCCAGCAGCGCTAGCGGGACTAGCGGGAGCATGAATGAGCAGTTCTTC